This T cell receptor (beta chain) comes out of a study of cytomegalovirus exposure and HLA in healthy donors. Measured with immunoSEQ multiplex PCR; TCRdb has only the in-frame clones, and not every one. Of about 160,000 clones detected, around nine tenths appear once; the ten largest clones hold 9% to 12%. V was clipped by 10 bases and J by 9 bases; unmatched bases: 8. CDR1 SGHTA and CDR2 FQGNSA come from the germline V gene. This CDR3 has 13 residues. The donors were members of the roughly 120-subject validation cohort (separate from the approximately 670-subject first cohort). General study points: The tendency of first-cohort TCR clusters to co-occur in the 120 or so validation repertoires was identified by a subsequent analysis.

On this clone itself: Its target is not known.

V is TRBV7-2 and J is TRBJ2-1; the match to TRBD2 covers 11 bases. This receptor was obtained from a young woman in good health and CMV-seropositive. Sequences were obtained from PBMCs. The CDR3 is CATRLAGKGEQFF. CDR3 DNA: TGTGCCACCCGACTAGCGGGAAAGGGTGAGCAGTTCTTC.